These 19 T cell receptor beta chains were all obtained from the same sample, sequenced in a study of blood T cell repertoires in COVID-19. Libraries were prepared by immunoSEQ multiplex PCR; TCRdb keeps only in-frame clonotypes and omits some of them. The sample yields hundreds of thousands of clones, 88% seen once. The source material was PBMCs or T cells enriched from blood (not recorded which). The receptors here all came from a woman aged 40 to 55 with acute COVID-19.

This sequence joins TRBV14 and TRBJ2-5, with TRBD2 identical over 16 bases. Germline CDR1 and CDR2: SGHDN and FVKESK. This CDR3 has 17 amino acids. V gave up 4 bases and J gave up 6 bases; unmatched junction bases: 8. CDR3 loop: CASSPGTSGGAGKTQYF. The DNA of the CDR3 is TGTGCCAGCAGCCCCGGGACTAGCGGGGGGGCCGGCAAGACCCAGTACTTC.

This clone occurred once. V usage is TRBV25-1 and J usage is TRBJ2-2, with D possibly being TRBD1 (5 bases). V lost 4 bases to trimming and J lost 4 bases, with 13 bases between them. Looked up from germline, CDR1 is MGHDK and CDR2 is SYGVNS. There are 15 residues in the CDR3. Here the CDR3 reads CASSGKDTGTGELFF. The CDR3 nucleotides are TGTGCCAGCAGTGGAAAGGACACGGGCACCGGGGAGCTGTTTTTT.

The chain uses TRBV18 and TRBJ2-7, with D tentatively TRBD1 (7 bases). The CDR3 consists of 15 residues. V dropped 1 base and J dropped 3 bases, with 13 bases sitting between them. Germline CDR1 is KGHSH and CDR2 is LQKENI. The CDR3 here is CASSPQQGGRYEQYF. CDR3 sequence (DNA): TGTGCCAGCTCACCACAGCAGGGGGGACGCTACGAGCAGTACTTC.

The chain combines TRBV4-1 with TRBJ2-6; D gene ambiguous. CDR3 length: 15 amino acids. The V gene's germline CDR1 is MGHRA and CDR2 YSYEKL. Trimming stripped 0 bases from V and 5 bases from J, with 8 bases between. The CDR3 loop is CASSQDRTWANVLTF. In DNA form, the CDR3 reads TGCGCCAGCAGCCAAGATCGCACATGGGCCAACGTCCTGACTTTC.

Only one count was recorded for this clone. The chain recombines TRBV4-1 with TRBJ1-1; maybe TRBD1 (6 bases). The CDR3 runs 15 residues. The germline V and J ends were trimmed by 3 bases and 1 base, with 12 bases remaining between them. The germline CDR1 and CDR2 sequences are MGHRA and YSYEKL. CDR3 nucleotide sequence: TGCGCCAGCAGCCACCTCGGGGACAAGAACACTGAAGCTTTCTTT. Translation: CASSHLGDKNTEAFF.

V is TRBV28 and J is TRBJ2-2, with D perhaps TRBD1 (6 bases). The germline V and J ends were trimmed by 5 bases and 3 bases, with 13 bases remaining between them. The CDR3 sequence is 15 residues long. CDR1 MDHEN and CDR2 SYDVKM come from the germline V gene. CDR3 nucleotides: TGTGCCAGCAGTCCCAGGACAGAATACACCGGGGAGCTGTTTTTT. Encoded protein: CASSPRTEYTGELFF.

The chain employs TRBV5-1 and TRBJ1-2, with TRBD1 matching over 9 bases. With V trimmed by 4 bases and J by 8 bases, 12 bases remained unmatched. There are 15 residues in the CDR3. Germline V gene sequence: CDR1 SGHRS, CDR2 YFSETQ. The CDR3 spells CASSPGRTGVEGYTF. The CDR3 coding sequence is TGCGCCAGCAGCCCGGGACGGACAGGGGTTGAGGGCTACACCTTC.

In this sample, this clone turned up a few times. The chain is built from TRBV7-8 and TRBJ1-4; TRBD1 might be the D (5 bases). Deletions cut 4 bases from V and 5 bases from J, with 14 bases between. Germline CDR1 is SGHVS and CDR2 is FQNEAQ. CDR3 length: 15 residues. The CDR3 here is CASSSGWGGNEKLFF. Written as DNA, the CDR3 is TGTGCCAGCAGCTCAGGCTGGGGGGGGAATGAAAAACTGTTTTTT.

This rearrangement joins TRBV4-1 to TRBJ1-2; possible D gene TRBD1, 5 bases. Trimming stripped 6 bases from V and 7 bases from J, with 18 bases between. Germline V gene data show CDR1 as MGHRA and CDR2 as YSYEKL. The CDR3 runs 14 residues. CDR3 in DNA: TGCGCCAGCAGACTGCAGGGAGGGCTAACTGGCTACACCTTC. This codes for CASRLQGGLTGYTF.

V usage is TRBV12-3 or TRBV12-4 and J usage is TRBJ2-7, with TRBD1 matching over 10 bases. Trimming cost V 6 bases and J 5 bases; bases outside gene matches: 4. This CDR3 has 13 residues. CDR3 bases: TGTGCCAGCAGGTTGACAGGGGGCGACGAGCAGTACTTC. Translated: CASRLTGGDEQYF.

The V and J genes are TRBV15 and TRBJ2-3; TRBD2 might be the D (5 bases). Germline assignment: CDR1 LNHNV and CDR2 YYDKDF (reference sequence). The CDR3 contains 12 residues. The V end lost 0 bases, the J end lost 9 bases, and 7 bases lay between the germline ends. Here the CDR3 DNA reads TGTGCCACCAGCAGAGACGAGGGCACGCAGTATTTT. It specifies CATSRDEGTQYF.

V is TRBV5-5 and J is TRBJ2-3, with TRBD2 as a possible D gene (5 bases). Germline V gives CDR1 SGHKS, CDR2 YYEKEE (reference sequence). Trimming cost V 4 bases and J 6 bases, with 9 bases left between them. The length of the CDR3 is 12 residues. The CDR3: CASSLRGDTQYF. CDR3 nucleotide sequence: TGTGCCAGCAGCCTTCGGGGTGATACGCAGTATTTT.

This chain uses TRBV19 with TRBJ1-5, with 10 bases that match TRBD1. Germline CDR1 reads LNHDA; CDR2 reads SQIVND (reference sequence). The CDR3 is 14 amino acids. The V segment lost 5 bases and the J segment 5 bases; nucleotides outside the gene matches: 3. CDR3 nucleotides: TGTGCCAGTAGTTGGACAGGGGGGGATCAGCCCCAGCATTTT. This translates into CASSWTGGDQPQHF.

The chain joins TRBV19 to TRBJ2-3, with TRBD1 identical over 7 bases. CDR1 is LNHDA, CDR2 SQIVND, per germline (reference sequence). The junction had 6 bases not matched to a gene; V was cut back by 4 bases and J by 5 bases. This CDR3 has 14 amino acids. CDR3 bases: TGTGCCAGTAGTACAGACAGGGCGGTAGATACGCAGTATTTT. Residues: CASSTDRAVDTQYF.

A few counts support this clone. This sequence joins TRBV7-9 and TRBJ2-7; 9 bases line up with TRBD1. V shed 2 bases, J shed 3 bases, and the junction held 5 bases outside the gene matches. Germline CDR1 SEHNR, CDR2 FQNEAQ (reference sequence). CDR3 length equals 15 residues. The CDR3 spells CASSLQTGGHYEQYF. The CDR3 nucleotides read TGTGCCAGCAGCTTACAAACAGGGGGCCACTACGAGCAGTACTTC.

This rearrangement joins TRBV3-1 (or the pseudogene TRBV3-2) to TRBJ2-2; 8 bases map to TRBD2. The length of the CDR3 is 14 residues. Trimming took 2 bases from V and 7 from J; bases not matched to a gene: 3. In germline, CDR1 is LGHDT, CDR2 YNNKEL (reference sequence). Written as DNA, the CDR3 is TGTGCCAGCAGCCAACGGGGGGGCAACGGGGAGCTGTTTTTT. It specifies CASSQRGGNGELFF.

The chain combines TRBV29-1 with TRBJ2-6; no definite D call. The V gene lost 5 bases and the J gene lost 2 bases, with 7 bases spanning the gap. The CDR3 runs to 13 residues. Germline V gene sequence: CDR1 SQVTM, CDR2 ANQGSEA. The CDR3 DNA is TGCAGCGTTCACAACGCTGGGGCCAACGTCCTGACTTTC. Translation gives CSVHNAGANVLTF. Combining the CDR3 with reference TRBV29-1 and TRBJ2-6 gives the whole variable domain SAVISQKPSRDICQRGTSLTIQCQVDSQVTMMFWYRQQPGQSLTLIATANQGSEATYESGFVIDKFPISRPNLTFSTLTVSNMSPEDSSIYLCSVHNAGANVLTFGAGSRLTVL.

The rearrangement uses TRBV18 and TRBJ1-1; D ambiguous. Trimming removed 3 bases from V and 0 bases from J, with 8 bases in between. The V gene's germline CDR1 is KGHSH and CDR2 LQKENI. This CDR3 region has 14 residues. CDR3 sequence reads: CASSPSQMNTEAFF. The CDR3 DNA sequence: TGTGCCAGCTCACCGTCACAGATGAACACTGAAGCTTTCTTT.

The genes are TRBV2 and TRBJ1-2; TRBD1 aligns across 8 bases. V lost 4 bases to trimming and J lost 2 bases; unmatched junction nucleotides: 3. Germline V gene data show CDR1 as SNHLY and CDR2 as FYNNEI. The CDR3 is made up of 14 amino acids. CDR3 DNA sequence: TGTGCCAGCAGTGTGGACAGGGTCAACTATGGCTACACCTTC. Amino acid sequence: CASSVDRVNYGYTF. Based on the CDR3 plus reference TRBV2 and TRBJ1-2, the full variable domain is EPEVTQTPSHQVTQMGQEVILRCVPISNHLYFYWYRQILGQKVEFLVSFYNNEISEKSEIFDDQFSVERPDGSNFTLKIRSTKLEDSAMYFCASSVDRVNYGYTFGSGTRLTVV.